These 8 T cell receptor beta chains were all obtained from the same sample, sequenced in a study of T cell responses to AZD1222 COVID-19 vaccine. This table comes from immunoSEQ multiplex PCR, and its TCRdb copy is limited to in-frame clones, with some not included. This table holds about 130,000 clones, around 94% found once. Source: peripheral blood, taken on day 0 of AZD1222 vaccination. The receptors derive from an adult in good health.

This sequence joins TRBV11-2 and TRBJ1-2, with D perhaps matching TRBD1 (5 bases). Trimming stripped 5 bases from V and 8 bases from J, with 18 bases between. This CDR3 is 14 amino acids long. Germline CDR1 and CDR2: SGHAT and FQNNGV. Here the CDR3 DNA reads TGTGCCAGCAGCCCGATCACGGGGCGCGGGGGCTACACCTTC. Its protein product is CASSPITGRGGYTF. The full variable domain, with the rest looked up from reference TRBV11-2 and TRBJ1-2, is EAGVAQSPRYKIIEKRQSVAFWCNPISGHATLYWYQQILGQGPKLLIQFQNNGVVDDSQLPKDRFSAERLKGVDSTLKIQPAKLEDSAVYLCASSPITGRGGYTFGSGTRLTVV.

There are a few counts of this clone. This chain uses TRBV27 with TRBJ2-1; TRBD2 matches 12 bases. The CDR3 spans 17 residues. V gave up 3 bases and J gave up 4 bases; unmatched junction bases: 7. Germline V CDR1 and CDR2: MNHEY, SMNVEV (reference sequence). The CDR3 bases are TGTGCCAGCAGTTTCCCTAGCGGGAGGGGGGCTTACAATGAGCAGTTCTTC. As protein: CASSFPSGRGAYNEQFF.

This clone was detected a few times. The same CDR3 can be traced to other DNA sequences in this sample. The V gene is TRBV6-5, the J gene TRBJ1-2; D not resolved. The CDR3 length is 12 residues. From germline, CDR1 is MNHEY and CDR2 SVGAGI. V dropped 6 bases and J dropped 5 bases, with 10 bases sitting between them. The CDR3 DNA reads TGTGCCAGCAGGGGATGGGATTATGGCTACACCTTC. It translates to CASRGWDYGYTF.

The V and J genes are TRBV7-2 and TRBJ2-6; 8 bases are shared with TRBD1. The CDR3 is 18 residues long. Losses at the gene ends were 1 base for V and 3 bases for J; bases not matched to a gene: 8. Per the germline V gene, CDR1 is SGHTA and CDR2 is FQGNSA. Here the CDR3 DNA reads TGTGCCAGCAGCTTAGGGCGGCAGGGGGCGAGTGGGGCCAACGTCCTGACTTTC. This codes for CASSLGRQGASGANVLTF.

This clone was observed once. The chain employs TRBV6-6 and TRBJ1-5; D might be TRBD1 (6 bases). The V end was cut by 4 bases, the J end by 2 bases, with 15 bases between. The CDR3 spans 16 residues. CDR1 and CDR2 from the germline V gene are MNHNY and SVGAGI (reference sequence). The CDR3 DNA reads TGTGCCAGCAGTTTTGGCAGGGGAAGGGGCAATCAGCCCCAGCATTTT. Protein sequence: CASSFGRGRGNQPQHF.

The chain links TRBV25-1 to TRBJ1-1, with a weak D call TRBD1 (5 bases). The CDR3 covers 13 residues. V gave up 6 bases and J gave up 6 bases, with 14 bases separating them. Germline V lookup: CDR1 MGHDK, CDR2 SYGVNS. CDR3 nucleotides: TGTGCCAGCAGGAAGACAGAGTTATCTGAAGCTTTCTTT. Protein: CASRKTELSEAFF.

The rearrangement joins TRBV27 to TRBJ1-3, with 7 nucleotides matching TRBD1. Losses at the gene ends were 5 bases for V and 1 base for J; bases not matched to a gene: 14. CDR1 is MNHEY, CDR2 SMNVEV, per germline (reference sequence). This CDR3 comprises 18 residues. CDR3 in DNA: TGTGCCAGCAGTCCCCGGGGGGACAGCAGAGCTTCTGGAAACACCATATATTTT. It is translated as CASSPRGDSRASGNTIYF.

This clone has only one observation. This chain links TRBV6-5 with TRBJ1-2, with D hard to call. The CDR3 extends over 15 amino acids. V lost 2 bases to trimming and J lost 4 bases, with 14 bases between them. Per germline, CDR1 MNHEY and CDR2 SVGAGI. Here the CDR3 reads CASSYVSVVSYGYTF. DNA for the CDR3: TGTGCCAGCAGTTACGTCAGTGTAGTCAGCTATGGCTACACCTTC.